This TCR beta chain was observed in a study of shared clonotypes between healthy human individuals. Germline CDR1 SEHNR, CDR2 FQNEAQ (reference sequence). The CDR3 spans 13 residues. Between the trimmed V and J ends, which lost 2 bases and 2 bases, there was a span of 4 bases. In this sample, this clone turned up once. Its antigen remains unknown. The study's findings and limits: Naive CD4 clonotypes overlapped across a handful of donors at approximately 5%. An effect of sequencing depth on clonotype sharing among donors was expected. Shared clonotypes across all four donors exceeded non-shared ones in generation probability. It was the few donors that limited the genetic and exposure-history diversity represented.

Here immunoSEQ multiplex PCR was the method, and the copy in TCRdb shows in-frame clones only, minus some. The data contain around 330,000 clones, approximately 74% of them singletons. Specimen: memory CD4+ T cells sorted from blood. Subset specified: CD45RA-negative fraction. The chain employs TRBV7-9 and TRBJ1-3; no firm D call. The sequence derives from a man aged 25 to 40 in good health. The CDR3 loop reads CASSLTTGNTIYF. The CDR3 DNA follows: TGTGCCAGCAGCTTAACCACTGGAAACACCATATATTTT.